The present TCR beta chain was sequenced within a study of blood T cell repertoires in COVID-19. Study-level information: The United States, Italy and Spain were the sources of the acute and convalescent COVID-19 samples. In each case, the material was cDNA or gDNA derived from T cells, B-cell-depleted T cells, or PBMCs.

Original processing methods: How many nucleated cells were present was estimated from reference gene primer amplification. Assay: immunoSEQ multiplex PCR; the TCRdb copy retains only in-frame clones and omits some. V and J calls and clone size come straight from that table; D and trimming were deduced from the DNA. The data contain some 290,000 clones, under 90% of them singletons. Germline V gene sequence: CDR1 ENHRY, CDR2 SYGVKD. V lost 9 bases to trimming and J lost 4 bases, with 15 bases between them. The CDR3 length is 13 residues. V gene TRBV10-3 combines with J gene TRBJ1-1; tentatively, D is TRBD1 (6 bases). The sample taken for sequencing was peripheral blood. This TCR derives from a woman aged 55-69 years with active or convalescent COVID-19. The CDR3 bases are TGTGCCATAGGGGGGGCAGGGGCCACTGAAGCTTTCTTT. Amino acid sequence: CAIGGAGATEAFF.